Here is one T cell receptor (beta chain) with its context. This clonotype occurred a few times. It has no known antigen specificity. Base qualities are missing; no much larger clone stands one base away. cDNA was synthesized by template-switch 5'RACE using a primer carrying a 10-nucleotide random unique molecular identifier by which each TCR transcript was tagged. Each sequencing run produced over 160 million TCR-beta sequences covering 15-18 subjects. The RNeasy kit was used for extraction of total RNA. Using the KAPA Real-time Library Amplification kit, TCR-beta VDJ regions were amplified with primers for the TCR constant region and the 5'RACE anchor. A first PCR added sample indexes and Illumina adaptors, after which a second PCR increased the library yield. After Ampure bead purification, the TCR product of roughly 650 bp was size-selected on a 2% E-gel SizeSelection system. Library quality was checked on a Bioanalyzer, concentration was measured with Qubit, and libraries were quantified with the Kapa Library Quantification kit before pooling. Paired-end 2 x 150 bp sequencing of the libraries was performed on an Illumina HiSeq 2500. To increase sequence diversity, roughly 24-31% phiX was spiked into each library pool. Per the source publication's procedure: The UMI-based MiGEC pipeline processed quality-filtered reads and removed over 75% of raw TCR sequences during error correction. VDJ genes were aligned to IMGT germline references, and clonotypes were defined by unique CDR3 amino acid sequence plus V-J genes. VDJtools evaluated clonal expansion, Shannon diversity and CDR3 relatedness (CalcPairwiseDistances, ClusterSamples); CLCbio workbench built phylogenetic trees. A clone was classed as expanded if it had 8 or more unique UMIs, a cutoff based on coefficient-of-variation modelling across technical triplicates. The raw public reads went through TCRdb reprocessing: fastp at Q25, MiXCR clone calling, in-frame beta chains kept. Duplicate CDR3 protein sequences are folded into a single record with the most common DNA and genes. The V and J calls, along with clone size, are taken from TCRdb and not from the paper's own processing. This sample gives fewer than 90,000 distinct CDR3 sequences in total; 4% to 6% of them show up just once. Roughly 7.4% of the sample lies in the top ten.

These data originate in a study of neurological immune-mediated disorders (dated by TCRdb to about 2019). In the study overall: Among the roughly 35 multiple sclerosis patients, around 31 had relapsing-remitting MS and 3 had secondary progressive MS. Peripheral blood TCR-beta repertoires from HTLV-I-associated myelopathy (HAM/TSP) patients, multiple sclerosis patients and healthy controls were compared by UMI-based sequencing. The roughly 99 TCR-beta libraries covered PBMC samples along with longitudinal samples, technical triplicates, and paired sorted CD4+ and CD8+ T-cell subsets. Of the roughly 71 subjects in the cohort, approximately 15 were HAM/TSP patients, around 34 were multiple sclerosis patients, and around 20 were healthy controls. Overall study results and their limits: In phylogenetic analysis, the repertoires of 18 of 34 MS patients grouped into a cluster of related CDR3 sequences, which suggests a possible signature at the repertoire level. No association of the MS cluster with clinical or MRI features was observed, and the need for larger cohorts was stated by the authors. The highest TCR clonal expansion was observed in HAM/TSP patients, whereas the lowest was observed in MS patients, even when compared with healthy controls. No identical CDR3 amino acid sequences were found to be shared among expanded clones across subjects, suggesting that TCR-beta repertoires were private in all groups.

Unsorted PBMC libraries were generated from 2 million PBMCs stored in RNAlater at -80 °C until RNA extraction. The multiple sclerosis patients were enrolled in a US clinical protocol that used magnetic resonance imaging to evaluate disease progression. Peripheral blood was subjected to Ficoll-Hypaque density gradient centrifugation to isolate PBMCs, which were then cryopreserved in liquid nitrogen. Inclusive of the bounding cysteine and phenylalanine, the CDR3 is 13 residues long. Just CDR3 DNA is preserved here, 39 bases in frame from base 1. CDR1 and CDR2, looked up from the germline V gene, are MGHDK and SYGVNS. V was cut back by 4 bases and J by 6 bases, leaving a gap of 10 bases between them.

The chain couples TRBV25-1 to TRBJ1-5, and possibly TRBD1, on 5 matching bases. This receptor was obtained from a man between 18 and 35 years old with multiple sclerosis. The sample was PBMCs. The CDR3 in this case is CASSGMGGQPQHF. The base sequence is TGTGCCAGCAGTGGAATGGGGGGTCAGCCCCAGCATTTT.